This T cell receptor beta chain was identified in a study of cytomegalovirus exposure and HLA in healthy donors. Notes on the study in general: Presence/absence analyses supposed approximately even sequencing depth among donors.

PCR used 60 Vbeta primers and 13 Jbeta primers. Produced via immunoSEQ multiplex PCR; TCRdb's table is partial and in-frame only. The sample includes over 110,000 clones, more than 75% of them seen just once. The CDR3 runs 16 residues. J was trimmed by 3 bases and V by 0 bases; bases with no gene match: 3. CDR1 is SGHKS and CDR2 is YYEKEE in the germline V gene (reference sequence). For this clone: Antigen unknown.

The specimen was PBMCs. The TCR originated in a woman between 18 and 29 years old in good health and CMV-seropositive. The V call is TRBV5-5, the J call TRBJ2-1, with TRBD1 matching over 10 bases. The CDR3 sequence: CASSLGQGANYNEQFF. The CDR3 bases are TGTGCCAGCAGCTTGGGACAGGGGGCGAACTACAATGAGCAGTTCTTC.